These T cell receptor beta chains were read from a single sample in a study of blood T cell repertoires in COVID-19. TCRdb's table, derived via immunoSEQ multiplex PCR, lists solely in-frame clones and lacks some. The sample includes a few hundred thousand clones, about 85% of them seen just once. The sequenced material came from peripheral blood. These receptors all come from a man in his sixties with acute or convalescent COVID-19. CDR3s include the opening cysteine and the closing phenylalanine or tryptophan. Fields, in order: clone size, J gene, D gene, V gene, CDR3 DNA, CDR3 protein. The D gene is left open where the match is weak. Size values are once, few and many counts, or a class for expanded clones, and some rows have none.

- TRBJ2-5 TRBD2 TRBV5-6 TGTGCCAGCAGCAGCTATGGGCGGGAGGCAGCAGAGACCCAGTACTTC CASSSYGREAAETQYF
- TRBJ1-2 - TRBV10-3 TGTGCCATCAGTGGGGCACAGGGCTGGCACTATGGCTACACCTTC CAISGAQGWHYGYTF
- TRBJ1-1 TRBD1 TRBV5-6 TGTGCCAGCAGACGGGACAGGGGGGAAAACACTGAAGCTTTCTTT CASRRDRGENTEAFF
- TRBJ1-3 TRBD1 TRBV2 TGTGCCAGCAGTGAAGAACCCCGACAGGGGGGCACCATATATTTT CASSEEPRQGGTIYF
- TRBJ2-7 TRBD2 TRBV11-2 TGTGCCAGCAGCTTAGATGCCCGACTAGCGGGTCCGGATTACGAGCAGTACTTC CASSLDARLAGPDYEQYF
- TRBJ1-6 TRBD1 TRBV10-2 TGCGCCAGCCAGGGACAGGGGTCCTATAATTCACCCCTCCACTTT CASQGQGSYNSPLHF
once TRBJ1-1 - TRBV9 TGTGCCAGCAGCCTCGGGAGGAACACTGAAGCTTTCTTT CASSLGRNTEAFF
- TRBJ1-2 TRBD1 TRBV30 TGTGCCTGGAAAGGACAGGGGACCCATGGCTACACCTTC CAWKGQGTHGYTF
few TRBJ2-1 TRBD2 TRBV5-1 TGCGCCAGCAGTTCTTCCGGGACTAGTCCCAATGAGCAGTTCTTC CASSSSGTSPNEQFF
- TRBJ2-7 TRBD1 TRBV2 TGTGCCAGCAGTGAAGGGACAGGGCGGGTAACCTACGAGCAGTACTTC CASSEGTGRVTYEQYF
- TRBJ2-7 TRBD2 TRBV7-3 TGTGCCAGCAGCCTCCCGATGGGACTAGGGCTCAGCTACGAGCAGTACTTC CASSLPMGLGLSYEQYF
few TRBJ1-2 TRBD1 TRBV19 TGTGCCAGTAGTAATGTAGCGACAGGGGGCGTCGGCTACACCTTC CASSNVATGGVGYTF
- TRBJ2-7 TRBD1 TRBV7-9 TGTGCCAGCACTCCACGCAGCTCAGGGGGCTTCGGCTCCTACGAGCAGTACTTC CASTPRSSGGFGSYEQYF
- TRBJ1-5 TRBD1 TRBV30 TGTGCCTGGAGTGCCAGGGGGGCCGGGAGACAGCCCCAGCATTTT CAWSARGAGRQPQHF
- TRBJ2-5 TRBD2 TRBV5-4 TGTGCCACCAAACTAGCGGGAGGAGAGACCCAGTACTTC CATKLAGGETQYF
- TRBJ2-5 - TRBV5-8 TGTGCCAGCAGCTTGAATCAGGGGCCCCCAGAGACCCAGTACTTC CASSLNQGPPETQYF
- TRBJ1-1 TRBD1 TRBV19 TGTGCCAGTAGTATAGATCCGACCAGGGGGCTTGAAGCTTTCTTT CASSIDPTRGLEAFF
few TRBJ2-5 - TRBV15 TGTGCCACCAGCAGAGATGGGCTACGAGCGTACTTC CATSRDGLRAYF
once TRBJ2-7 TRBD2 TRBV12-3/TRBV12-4 TGTGCCAGCAGTTTACCGGGAGGTTACGAGCAGTACTTC CASSLPGGYEQYF
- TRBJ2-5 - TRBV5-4 TGTGCCAGCAGCTTAAGGGGAATGGACGAGACCCAGTACTTC CASSLRGMDETQYF
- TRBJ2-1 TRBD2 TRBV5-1 TGCGCCAGCAGCTTGGGAGGGACTAGCTTCAATGAGCAGTTCTTC CASSLGGTSFNEQFF
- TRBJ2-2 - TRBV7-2 TGTGCCAGCAGCCCCGCCTACGTTAACACCGGGGAGCTGTTTTTT CASSPAYVNTGELFF
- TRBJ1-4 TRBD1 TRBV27 TGTGCCAGCAGCCGCAGGGGGCGCCGGGAGGAGGAAAAACTGTTTTTT CASSRRGRREEEKLFF
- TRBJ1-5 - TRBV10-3 TGTGCCATCAGTGAGAAGACAGAGCATCAGCCCCAGCATTTT CAISEKTEHQPQHF
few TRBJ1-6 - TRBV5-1 TGCGCCAGCAGCTCCGCGAGCTCCTATAATTCACCCCTCCACTTT CASSSASSYNSPLHF
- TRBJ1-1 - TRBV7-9 TGTGCCAGCAGCTTAGGAACCCAGGGGCCGAACACTGAAGCTTTCTTT CASSLGTQGPNTEAFF
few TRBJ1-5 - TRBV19 TGTGCCAGTAGTATTGCGGATCTTGGCAATCAGCCCCAGCATTTT CASSIADLGNQPQHF
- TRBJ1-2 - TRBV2 TGTGCCAGCAGCCCCGACAGCTATGGCTACACCTTC CASSPDSYGYTF
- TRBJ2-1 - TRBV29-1 TGCAGCGTTGAAGACTTACGGTGGTCCTACAATGAGCAGTTCTTC CSVEDLRWSYNEQFF
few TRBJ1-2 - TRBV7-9 TGTGCCAGCAGCTTCAGTCCTAACTATGGCTACACCTTC CASSFSPNYGYTF
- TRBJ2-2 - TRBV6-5 TGTGCCAGCAGGGCAGGGGAAGCCGGGGAGCTGTTTTTT CASRAGEAGELFF
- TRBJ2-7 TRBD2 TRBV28 TGTGCCAGCAGCCTGACTAGCGGGAGGGCCGGAAGGAACGAGCAGTACTTC CASSLTSGRAGRNEQYF
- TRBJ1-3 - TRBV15 TGTGCCACCAGCAGCGACAGGAACTCTGGAAACACCATATATTTT CATSSDRNSGNTIYF
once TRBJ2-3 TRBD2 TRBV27 TGTGCCAGCAGACGGAGCGGGGGGGCGGGTGATACGCAGTATTTT CASRRSGGAGDTQYF
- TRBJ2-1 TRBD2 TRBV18 TGTGCCAGCTCACGTTCCGGGACTAGCGGAGGAAATGAGCAGTTCTTC CASSRSGTSGGNEQFF
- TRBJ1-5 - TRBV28 TGTGCCAGCAGGACGACAGCGGGCCAGCCCCAGCATTTT CASRTTAGQPQHF
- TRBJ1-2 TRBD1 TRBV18 TGTGCCAGCTCACCGAGGGACAGCAAATATGGCTACACCTTC CASSPRDSKYGYTF
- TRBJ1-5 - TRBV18 TGTGCCAGCTCACCCCCGGGCGGGCTTAGCAATCAGCCCCAGCATTTT CASSPPGGLSNQPQHF
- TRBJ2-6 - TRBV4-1 TGCGCCAGCAGCCAAGTCGGAGGGAAATTCCCTGGGGCCAACGTCCTGACTTTC CASSQVGGKFPGANVLTF
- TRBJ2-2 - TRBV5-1 TGCGCCAGCAGCCAGACAGACCTATCGAACACCGGGGAGCTGTTTTTT CASSQTDLSNTGELFF
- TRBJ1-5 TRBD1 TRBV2 TGTGCCAGCAGCGGACAGGGGGCGGGTCAGCCCCAGCATTTT CASSGQGAGQPQHF
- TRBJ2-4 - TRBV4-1 TGCGCCAGCAGCCACCCCGGTACTAGTGCAAACATTCAGTACTTC CASSHPGTSANIQYF
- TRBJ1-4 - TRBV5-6 TGTGCCAGCAGCCCTTTCCAAGTCCGGGAAAAACTGTTTTTT CASSPFQVREKLFF
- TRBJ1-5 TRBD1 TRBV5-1 TGCGCCAGCAGCTTGGGACAGGGAAGCAATCAGCCCCAGCATTTT CASSLGQGSNQPQHF
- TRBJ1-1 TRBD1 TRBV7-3 TGTGCCAGCAGCCCTCGACAGGGGACCGAAGCTTTCTTT CASSPRQGTEAFF
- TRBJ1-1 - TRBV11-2 TGTGCCAGCAGCTCCGACTTGAACACTGAAGCTTTCTTT CASSSDLNTEAFF